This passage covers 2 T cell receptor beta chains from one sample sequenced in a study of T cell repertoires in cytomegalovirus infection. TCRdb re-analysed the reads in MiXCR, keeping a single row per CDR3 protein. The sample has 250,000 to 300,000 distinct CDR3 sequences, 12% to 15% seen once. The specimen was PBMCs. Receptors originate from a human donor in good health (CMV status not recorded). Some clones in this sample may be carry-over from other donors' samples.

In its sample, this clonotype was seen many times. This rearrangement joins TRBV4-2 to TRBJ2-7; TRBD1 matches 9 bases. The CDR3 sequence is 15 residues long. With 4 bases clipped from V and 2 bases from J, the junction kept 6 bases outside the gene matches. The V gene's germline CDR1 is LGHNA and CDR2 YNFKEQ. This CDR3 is CASSPTGGIPYEQYF. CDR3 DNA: TGTGCCAGCAGCCCGACAGGGGGGATTCCCTACGAGCAGTACTTC.

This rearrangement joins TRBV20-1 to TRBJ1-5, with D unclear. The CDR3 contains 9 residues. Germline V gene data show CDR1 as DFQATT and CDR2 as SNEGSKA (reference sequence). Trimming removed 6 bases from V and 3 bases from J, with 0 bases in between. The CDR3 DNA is TGCAGTGCCAATCAGCCCCAGCATTTT. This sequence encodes CSANQPQHF.